The rows below give T cell receptor beta chains drawn from one sample of a study of regulatory T cells in long-lasting Graves disease. From the multiplex PCR reads, TCRdb called clonotypes with MiXCR, one entry per CDR3 protein. The sample yields about 430,000 distinct CDR3 sequences, 15% seen once. In addition, the sample was reused for a study of T cells in Graves' hyperthyroidism and ophthalmopathy.

The input for sequencing was peripheral blood mononuclear cells (PBMCs), taken at new diagnosis, from a patient treated with antithyroid drugs. The receptors shown here come from a woman in her 40s with Graves disease. The CDR3 runs from the conserved cysteine through the conserved F or W. A D gene is named only where the DNA matches it firmly. Part of the rows lack a size; the others show once, few, many or a class for expanded clones.

TRBJ2-3	TRBV2	many	TRBD2	CASSEFLAGNTQYF	TGTGCCAGCAGTGAATTCCTAGCGGGGAATACGCAGTATTTT
TRBJ2-3	TRBV13	many	TRBD2	CASRDGGLAGDGVTDTQYF	TGTGCCAGCAGGGACGGGGGACTAGCGGGAGACGGCGTTACAGATACGCAGTATTTT
TRBJ2-5	TRBV28	many	-	CASSDPRGAGWVETQYF	TGTGCCAGCAGTGACCCACGGGGGGCGGGATGGGTCGAGACCCAGTACTTC
TRBJ2-5	TRBV11-2	many	TRBD2	CASSLGAGGQETQYF	TGTGCCAGCAGCTTAGGGGCGGGAGGTCAAGAGACCCAGTACTTC
TRBJ1-1	TRBV7-9	many	-	CASSLEAGLATEAFF	TGTGCCAGCAGCTTAGAGGCAGGGCTCGCCACTGAAGCTTTCTTT
TRBJ2-3	TRBV5-1	-	-	CASSFTIALTDTQYF	TGCGCCAGCAGCTTTACTATAGCCCTCACAGATACGCAGTATTTT
TRBJ1-3	TRBV6-5	few	TRBD1	CASSYLMTGQGTSGNTIYF	TGTGCCAGCAGTTACCTAATGACAGGACAGGGTACCTCTGGAAACACCATATATTTT
TRBJ2-7	TRBV3-1	few	-	CASGQEGAYEQYF	TGTGCCAGCGGCCAGGAGGGGGCCTACGAGCAGTACTTC
TRBJ1-2	TRBV19	-	-	CASIPTDSRELYGYTF	TGTGCCAGTATCCCCACCGACAGCAGAGAGCTCTATGGCTACACCTTC
TRBJ2-5	TRBV6-2/TRBV6-3	-	TRBD1	CASSYSRDRGIQETQYF	TGTGCCAGCAGTTACTCGAGGGACAGGGGGATCCAAGAGACCCAGTACTTC
TRBJ1-2	TRBV28	many	TRBD1	CASSLGTGVPYGYTF	TGTGCCAGCAGTTTAGGGACAGGGGTGCCCTATGGCTACACCTTC
TRBJ1-5	TRBV2	-	-	CASSREAGQPQHF	TGTGCCAGCAGTCGGGAAGCCGGTCAGCCCCAGCATTTT
TRBJ2-2	TRBV29-1	many	TRBD2	CSHSGTSTGELFF	TGCAGCCACAGCGGGACTAGCACCGGGGAGCTGTTTTTT
TRBJ2-7	TRBV20-1	many	TRBD2	CSARDRISGSEQYF	TGCAGTGCTAGAGATCGGATTAGCGGGAGCGAGCAGTACTTC
TRBJ1-5	TRBV18	few	TRBD1	CASSLGTGSHQPQHF	TGTGCCAGCTCACTTGGGACAGGGAGCCATCAGCCCCAGCATTTT
TRBJ2-1	TRBV11-2	many	-	CASSLEVGRVGFF	TGTGCCAGCAGCTTAGAGGTCGGCAGGGTTGGATTCTTC
TRBJ2-2	TRBV28	many	-	CASSFSALIVGTNTGELFF	TGTGCCAGCAGTTTCTCTGCTCTTATAGTGGGCACGAACACCGGGGAGCTGTTTTTT
TRBJ1-4	TRBV5-4	many	TRBD1	CASSSTGAGNEKLFF	TGTGCCAGCAGCTCCACAGGGGCGGGTAATGAAAAACTGTTTTTT
TRBJ1-2	TRBV24-1	few	-	CATSEGGRNYGYTF	TGTGCCACCAGTGAAGGGGGGCGCAACTATGGCTACACCTTC
TRBJ1-5	TRBV12-5	many	-	CASGSGLINQPQHF	TGTGCTAGTGGTTCGGGACTGATAAATCAGCCCCAGCATTTT
TRBJ2-7	TRBV28	many	-	CASTPRGLPYEQYF	TGTGCCAGCACCCCGAGGGGCCTCCCCTACGAGCAGTACTTC
TRBJ1-1	TRBV2	-	-	CASSVGPGRAAFF	TGTGCCAGCAGCGTTGGTCCTGGGCGGGCAGCTTTCTTT
TRBJ1-1	TRBV28	many	-	CASIPGWGNTEAFF	TGTGCCAGCATCCCGGGGTGGGGGAACACTGAAGCTTTCTTT
TRBJ1-1	TRBV29-1	few	-	CSVEAKVSNTEAFF	TGCAGCGTTGAGGCAAAAGTTTCGAACACTGAAGCTTTCTTT
TRBJ1-2	TRBV7-9	many	-	CASSLETGLYGYTF	TGTGCCAGCAGCTTAGAAACAGGCCTCTATGGCTACACCTTC
TRBJ2-1	TRBV3-1	many	TRBD2	CASSHATSGRYNEQFF	TGTGCCAGCAGCCATGCAACTAGCGGGAGATACAATGAGCAGTTCTTC
TRBJ2-3	TRBV6-2/TRBV6-3	few	TRBD2	CASSYRGLAGDTDTQYF	TGTGCCAGCAGTTACAGGGGACTAGCGGGGGACACAGATACGCAGTATTTT
TRBJ2-5	TRBV19	many	TRBD2	CASSIVLAREVETQYF	TGTGCCAGTAGTATAGTACTAGCGAGAGAGGTAGAGACCCAGTACTTC
TRBJ2-1	TRBV28	-	-	CASSLLRQYEQFF	TGTGCCAGCAGTTTATTAAGACAGTATGAGCAGTTCTTC
TRBJ1-1	TRBV2	many	-	CASSDLGGGANTEAFF	TGTGCCAGCAGTGACCTCGGGGGGGGGGCGAACACTGAAGCTTTCTTT
TRBJ1-5	TRBV19	-	-	CASSIGGVSNQPQHF	TGTGCCAGTAGTATCGGAGGGGTTAGCAATCAGCCCCAGCATTTT
TRBJ2-5	TRBV9	many	-	CASSVDPPGRMPETQYF	TGTGCCAGCAGCGTAGACCCCCCCGGGAGAATGCCAGAGACCCAGTACTTC
TRBJ2-7	TRBV5-1	-	-	CASSLLTWGEQYF	TGCGCCAGCAGCTTGCTGACTTGGGGCGAGCAGTACTTC
TRBJ1-1	TRBV11-2	many	-	CASSLRQFDRGAFF	TGTGCCAGCAGCTTACGACAGTTTGATAGAGGGGCTTTCTTT
TRBJ1-4	TRBV18	many	-	CASSPGVEQKLFF	TGTGCCAGCTCACCTGGGGTCGAACAAAAACTGTTTTTT
TRBJ2-5	TRBV7-2	many	-	CASSLNSETQYF	TGTGCCAGCAGCTTAAACAGTGAGACCCAGTACTTC
TRBJ2-7	TRBV7-2	many	-	CASSLESGTYEQYF	TGTGCCAGCAGCTTAGAGTCTGGGACCTACGAGCAGTACTTC
TRBJ2-2	TRBV2	many	-	CATNKQGPSNTGELFF	TGTGCCACCAATAAACAGGGCCCCTCGAACACCGGGGAGCTGTTTTTT
TRBJ2-1	TRBV30	-	-	CAWSVAEGGNEQFF	TGTGCCTGGAGTGTCGCGGAGGGGGGGAATGAGCAGTTCTTC
TRBJ1-3	TRBV7-9	few	TRBD1	CASSHTSTGAGNTIYF	TGTGCCAGCAGCCATACGTCGACAGGGGCTGGAAACACCATATATTTT
TRBJ1-4	TRBV7-8	few	-	CASSIEQTTNEKLFF	TGTGCCAGCAGCATCGAACAGACAACTAATGAAAAACTGTTTTTT
TRBJ2-1	TRBV6-1	few	TRBD2	CASSRGLAGAYNEQFF	TGTGCCAGCAGTCGAGGACTAGCGGGAGCGTACAATGAGCAGTTCTTC
TRBJ2-1	TRBV2	many	-	CASSDRNSYNEQFF	TGTGCCAGCAGTGACAGGAACTCCTACAATGAGCAGTTCTTC
TRBJ1-1	TRBV19	-	TRBD1	CASSAKTGGEGAFF	TGTGCCAGTAGTGCCAAGACAGGGGGCGAGGGGGCTTTCTTT
TRBJ2-6	TRBV2	many	-	CASKDDSGANVLTF	TGTGCCAGCAAGGACGACTCTGGGGCCAACGTCCTGACTTTC